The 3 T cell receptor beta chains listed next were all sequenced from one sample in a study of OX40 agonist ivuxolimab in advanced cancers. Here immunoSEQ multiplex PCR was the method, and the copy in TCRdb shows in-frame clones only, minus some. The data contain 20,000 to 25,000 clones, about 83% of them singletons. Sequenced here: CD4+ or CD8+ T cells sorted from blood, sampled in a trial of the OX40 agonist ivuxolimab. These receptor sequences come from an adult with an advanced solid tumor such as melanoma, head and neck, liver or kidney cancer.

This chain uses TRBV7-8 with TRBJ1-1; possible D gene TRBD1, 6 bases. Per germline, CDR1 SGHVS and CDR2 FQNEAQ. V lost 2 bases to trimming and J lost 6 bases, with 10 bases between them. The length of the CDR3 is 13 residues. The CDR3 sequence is CASSLQGLPEAFF. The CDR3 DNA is TGTGCCAGCAGCTTACAGGGGCTCCCTGAAGCTTTCTTT. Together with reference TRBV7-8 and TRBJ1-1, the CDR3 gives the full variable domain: GAGVSQSPRYKVAKRGQDVALRCDPISGHVSLFWYQQALGQGPEFLTYFQNEAQLDKSGLPSDRFFAERPEGSVSTLKIQRTQQEDSAVYLCASSLQGLPEAFFGQGTRLTVV.

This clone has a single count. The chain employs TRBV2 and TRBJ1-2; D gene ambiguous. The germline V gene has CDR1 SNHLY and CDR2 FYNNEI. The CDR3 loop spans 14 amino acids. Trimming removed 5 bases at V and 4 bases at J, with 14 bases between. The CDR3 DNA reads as TGTGCCAGCAGTTCGACGGAGTCCGCCTATGGCTACACCTTC. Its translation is CASSSTESAYGYTF.

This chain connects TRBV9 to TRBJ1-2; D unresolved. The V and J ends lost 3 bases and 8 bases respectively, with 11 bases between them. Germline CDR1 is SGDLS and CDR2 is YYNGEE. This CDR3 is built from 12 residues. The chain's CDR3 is CASSDRIDGYTF. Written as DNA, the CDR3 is TGTGCCAGCAGCGACCGGATAGACGGCTACACCTTC.